This entry features one TCR beta chain sequence. The entry originates in a study of control samples from healthy donors and cancer patients. V was clipped by 0 bases and J by 7 bases; unmatched bases: 6. The CDR3 covers 16 residues. Germline CDR1 is SGDLS and CDR2 is YYNGEE. Assay used: immunoSEQ multiplex PCR; TCRdb lists only in-frame clones, some missing. The sample gives some 150,000 clones, 96% of which show up once; 1% is in the top ten. The TCR was taken from a woman aged 25-40 years in good health. Material for sequencing was blood. This sequence joins TRBV9 and TRBJ1-4, with TRBD1 identical over 10 bases. CDR3 amino acids: CASSVGGQGVGEKLFF. CDR3 nucleotides: TGTGCCAGCAGCGTAGGAGGACAGGGGGTAGGTGAAAAACTGTTTTTT. Combining the CDR3 with reference TRBV9 and TRBJ1-4 gives the whole variable domain DSGVTQTPKHLITATGQRVTLRCSPRSGDLSVYWYQQSLDQGLQFLIQYYNGEERAKGNILERFSAQQFPDLHSELNLSSLELGDSALYFCASSVGGQGVGEKLFFGSGTQLSVL.